This passage covers 20 T cell receptor beta chains from one sample sequenced in a study of T cell repertoires in ileal Crohn's disease. The assay was immunoSEQ multiplex PCR, and TCRdb's table has in-frame clones only and misses some. The top ten clones hold around 3.9% of a sample with over 15,000 clones, approximately 77% of them seen once. Time point of the sample: neoterminal ileum biopsy at postoperative endoscopy, about 6 months after surgery. Input material: ileal tissue. These receptor sequences come from an adult with Crohn's disease.

The rearrangement links TRBV6-1 to TRBJ1-1, with TRBD1 as a possible D gene (5 bases). Per the germline V gene, CDR1 is MNHNS and CDR2 is SASEGT. The V end was cut by 7 bases, the J end by 4 bases, with 13 bases between. The CDR3 totals 13 residues. In DNA, the CDR3 is TGTGCCAGCACCAAAGACAGACGCACTGAAGCTTTCTTT. Its translation is CASTKDRRTEAFF.

CDR3 sequence (DNA): TGTGCCAGCAGCTTTGGGACAGCCTATGGCTACACCTTC. The encoded protein is CASSFGTAYGYTF. This sequence joins TRBV7-2 and TRBJ1-2; TRBD1 agrees at 7 bases. The trim removed 3 bases at V and 4 bases at J, leaving 2 bases unmatched. Per germline, CDR1 SGHTA and CDR2 FQGNSA. This CDR3 has 13 amino acids. The variable domain in full, with the rest retrieved from reference TRBV7-2 and TRBJ1-2, is GAGVSQSPSNKVTEKGKDVELRCDPISGHTALYWYRQSLGQGLEFLIYFQGNSAPDKSGLPSDRFSAERTGGSVSTLTIQRTQQEDSAVYLCASSFGTAYGYTFGSGTRLTVV.

This CDR3 is CASSSGQGAGELFF. The CDR3 DNA sequence: TGCGCCAGCAGCTCGGGACAGGGGGCCGGGGAGCTGTTTTTT. The V call is TRBV5-1, the J call TRBJ2-2; 11 nucleotides agree with TRBD1. Unmatched junction bases numbered 1, after V lost 3 bases and J lost 6 bases. The CDR3 extends over 14 amino acids. Germline CDR1 is SGHRS and CDR2 is YFSETQ.

This clone was found a few times. The chain employs TRBV27 and TRBJ1-2; D possibly corresponds to TRBD1 (5 bases). The ends were cut back, 4 bases at V and 7 bases at J, with 7 bases in the middle. CDR1 is MNHEY, CDR2 SMNVEV, per germline (reference sequence). The CDR3 is made up of 11 amino acids. The CDR3 DNA reads as TGTGCCAGCAGTTCAGGGTTTGGCTACACCTTC. This encodes CASSSGFGYTF.

This clone was counted a single time. CDR3 residues: CASSLQRDGYTF. The CDR3 nucleotides are TGTGCCAGCAGCTTACAGAGGGATGGCTACACCTTC. This rearrangement joins TRBV5-6 to TRBJ1-2, with D unresolved. The germline gives CDR1 SGHDT, CDR2 YYEEEE. The V and J ends lost 2 bases and 6 bases respectively, with 8 bases between them. The CDR3 spans 12 residues.

V gene TRBV10-3 combines with J gene TRBJ1-3; 8 nucleotides agree with TRBD1. Germline values: CDR1 ENHRY, CDR2 SYGVKD. This CDR3 is 15 amino acids long. V trimming: 6 bases; J trimming: 2 bases; junction bases outside the gene matches: 6. CDR3 DNA sequence: TGTGCCATCAGGCCGACAGGGGTGGCTGGAAACACCATATATTTT. This codes for CAIRPTGVAGNTIYF.

The chain couples TRBV4-1 to TRBJ2-7; weak D call: TRBD2 (7 bases). Trimming removed 1 base at V and 5 bases at J, with 18 bases between. Per the germline V gene, CDR1 is MGHRA and CDR2 is YSYEKL. The CDR3 totals 16 residues. This chain's CDR3 is CASSQGLGGGSNEQYF. CDR3 in DNA: TGCGCCAGCAGCCAAGGATTGGGGGGCGGGAGCAACGAGCAGTACTTC.

The chain employs TRBV5-1 and TRBJ1-1, with TRBD1 matching over 7 bases. The CDR3 consists of 14 residues. J lost 1 base, V lost 4 bases, and 4 bases had no gene match. The germline V gene encodes CDR1 SGHRS and CDR2 YFSETQ. As DNA, the CDR3 is TGCGCCAGCAGCGGGCGGGACAGGAACACTGAAGCTTTCTTT. It is translated as CASSGRDRNTEAFF. The entire variable domain, with the rest obtained from reference TRBV5-1 and TRBJ1-1, is as follows: KAGVTQTPRYLIKTRGQQVTLSCSPISGHRSVSWYQQTPGQGLQFLFEYFSETQRNKGNFPGRFSGRQFSNSRSEMNVSTLELGDSALYLCASSGRDRNTEAFFGQGTRLTVV.

This chain uses TRBV7-9 with TRBJ2-3; possibly TRBD2 for D (5 bases). Trimming took off 3 bases at V and 0 bases at J, with 13 bases between the two ends. The CDR3 spans 16 residues. Germline CDR1 reads SEHNR; CDR2 reads FQNEAQ (reference sequence). The CDR3 sequence: CASSFLRRGSTDTQYF. The CDR3 bases are TGTGCCAGCAGCTTCCTCAGAAGAGGGAGCACAGATACGCAGTATTTT.

This rearrangement joins TRBV19 to TRBJ1-5; weak D call: TRBD1 (6 bases). CDR3 length: 14 residues. From germline, CDR1 is LNHDA and CDR2 SQIVND (reference sequence). V was pared by 5 bases and J by 4 bases, with 12 bases between. CDR3 in amino acids: CASSQRDTNQPQHF. The CDR3 DNA follows: TGTGCCAGTAGTCAACGGGACACGAATCAGCCCCAGCATTTT. Full variable domain (rest looked up from reference TRBV19 and TRBJ1-5): DGGITQSPKYLFRKEGQNVTLSCEQNLNHDAMYWYRQDPGQGLRLIYYSQIVNDFQKGDIAEGYSVSREKKESFPLTVTSAQKNPTAFYLCASSQRDTNQPQHFGDGTRLSIL.

The gene calls are TRBV7-6 and TRBJ1-2, with D possibly matching TRBD1 (6 bases). CDR3 length equals 13 residues. The germline V gene has CDR1 SGHVS and CDR2 FNYEAQ. V dropped 1 base and J dropped 4 bases, with 7 bases sitting between them. In nucleotides, the CDR3 is TGTGCCAGCAGCTTAGTACAGGGCTATGGCTACACCTTC. The encoded protein is CASSLVQGYGYTF.

This chain links TRBV5-1 with TRBJ2-5; 8 bases line up with TRBD2. Germline V gene sequence: CDR1 SGHRS, CDR2 YFSETQ. This CDR3 has 15 residues. V gave up 4 bases and J gave up 5 bases; unmatched junction bases: 10. This CDR3 reads CASSLIAGLGETQYF. The CDR3 DNA reads as TGCGCCAGCAGCCTGATAGCGGGACTGGGGGAGACCCAGTACTTC.

The chain is built from TRBV7-2 and TRBJ1-5; D gene unclear. Trimming left V 0 bases short and J 3 bases short, with 9 bases between. This CDR3 is 15 amino acids long. CDR1 is SGHTA and CDR2 is FQGNSA in the germline V gene. The CDR3 DNA reads TGTGCCAGCAGCTTAGCGGCAGGCCACAATCAGCCCCAGCATTTT. This encodes CASSLAAGHNQPQHF. Using reference TRBV7-2 and TRBJ1-5 for the parts outside the CDR3, the full variable domain is GAGVSQSPSNKVTEKGKDVELRCDPISGHTALYWYRQSLGQGLEFLIYFQGNSAPDKSGLPSDRFSAERTGGSVSTLTIQRTQQEDSAVYLCASSLAAGHNQPQHFGDGTRLSIL.

This sequence joins TRBV6-5 and TRBJ1-1; no clear D. V lost 3 bases and J lost 3, with 8 bases in between. The CDR3 has 13 residues. Germline loops: CDR1 MNHEY, CDR2 SVGAGI. The CDR3 protein is CASSYTTYTEAFF. Written as DNA, the CDR3 is TGTGCCAGCAGTTATACTACCTACACTGAAGCTTTCTTT.

This chain uses TRBV15 with TRBJ1-4, with D perhaps TRBD1 (6 bases). V was trimmed by 2 bases and J by 3 bases, leaving 10 bases between them. Germline V gene sequence: CDR1 LNHNV, CDR2 YYDKDF (reference sequence). CDR3 length: 15 residues. CDR3 protein: CATSRTGMANEKLFF. The CDR3 DNA reads TGTGCCACCAGCAGAACAGGGATGGCTAATGAAAAACTGTTTTTT.

The CDR3 DNA is TGTGCCAGCAGCCGCCAAGGGGTCTATGGCTACACCTTC. Its translation: CASSRQGVYGYTF. The chain employs TRBV2 and TRBJ1-2; D is possibly TRBD1 (5 bases). Germline lookup yields CDR1 SNHLY and CDR2 FYNNEI. Trimming left V 6 bases short and J 4 bases short, with 12 bases between. The CDR3 length is 13 residues. The variable domain in full, with the rest retrieved from reference TRBV2 and TRBJ1-2, is EPEVTQTPSHQVTQMGQEVILRCVPISNHLYFYWYRQILGQKVEFLVSFYNNEISEKSEIFDDQFSVERPDGSNFTLKIRSTKLEDSAMYFCASSRQGVYGYTFGSGTRLTVV.

The chain uses TRBV28 and TRBJ1-2; 11 nucleotides match TRBD1. The germline V gene has CDR1 MDHEN and CDR2 SYDVKM. CDR3 length: 15 residues. Trimming cost V 5 bases and J 4 bases; bases outside gene matches: 6. Here the CDR3 DNA reads TGTGCCAGCAGTGGGGGACAGGGGGAAGGCTATGGCTACACCTTC. Its translation: CASSGGQGEGYGYTF.

The V and J genes are TRBV30 and TRBJ1-1; TRBD1 aligns across 11 bases. This CDR3 has 15 residues. The V gene end was trimmed by 5 bases and the J gene end by 5 bases; junction bases not matched to a gene: 10. Germline CDR1 is GTSNPN and CDR2 is SVGIG (reference sequence). The DNA of the CDR3 is TGTGCCTGGGAACCGGGACAGGGGGTTGGGACTGAAGCTTTCTTT. It codes for CAWEPGQGVGTEAFF. Variable domain in full (rest from reference TRBV30 and TRBJ1-1): SQTIHQWPATLVQPVGSPLSLECTVEGTSNPNLYWYRQAAGRGLQLLFYSVGIGQISSEVPQNLSASRPQDRQFILSSKKLLLSDSGFYLCAWEPGQGVGTEAFFGQGTRLTVV.

The chain uses TRBV5-4 and TRBJ1-6, with TRBD1 matching 8 bases. Germline CDR1 and CDR2: SGHNT and YYREEE (reference sequence). This CDR3 comprises 15 residues. V was clipped by 0 bases and J by 7 bases; unmatched bases: 3. This CDR3 reads CASSLGQGRNSPLHF. CDR3 DNA: TGTGCCAGCAGCTTGGGACAGGGGCGGAATTCACCCCTCCACTTT. The whole variable domain, remainder taken from reference TRBV5-4 and TRBJ1-6, is ETGVTQSPTHLIKTRGQQVTLRCSSQSGHNTVSWYQQALGQGPQFIFQYYREEENGRGNFPPRFSGLQFPNYSSELNVNALELDDSALYLCASSLGQGRNSPLHFGNGTRLTVT.

This sequence joins TRBV2 and TRBJ2-5, with 11 bases matching TRBD2. Germline assignment: CDR1 SNHLY and CDR2 FYNNEI. The CDR3 length is 16 residues. J was trimmed by 2 bases and V by 4 bases; bases with no gene match: 6. CDR3 DNA sequence: TGTGCCAGCAGTGGGCCTAGCGGGAGGCGGCAAGAGACCCAGTACTTC. This translates into CASSGPSGRRQETQYF.